This entry concerns a single T cell receptor (beta chain). What it recognizes is unknown. This entry is derived from a study of T cell responses to AZD1222 COVID-19 vaccine. The table came from immunoSEQ multiplex PCR; TCRdb's copy has only in-frame clones and leaves some out. The sample lists 150,000 to 200,000 clones, about 90% seen once, with approximately 0.98% in the top ten. Study results and caveats: Donors in the cohort were predominantly white British and more often female, and clonal diversity was possibly underestimated.

The sequencing here drew on peripheral blood, taken 28 days after the second AZD1222 dose. The origin of this receptor is an adult who received the AZD1222 COVID-19 vaccine.

CDR3 sequence: CATSRVREATGNTIYF. The CDR3 DNA reads TGTGCCACCAGCAGAGTGAGGGAAGCGACTGGAAACACCATATATTTT. This sequence joins TRBV15 and TRBJ1-3; D gene ambiguous. V shed 1 base and J shed 2 bases, with 12 bases lying between them. The CDR3 extends over 16 amino acids. CDR1 and CDR2 (germline): LNHNV, YYDKDF (reference sequence).